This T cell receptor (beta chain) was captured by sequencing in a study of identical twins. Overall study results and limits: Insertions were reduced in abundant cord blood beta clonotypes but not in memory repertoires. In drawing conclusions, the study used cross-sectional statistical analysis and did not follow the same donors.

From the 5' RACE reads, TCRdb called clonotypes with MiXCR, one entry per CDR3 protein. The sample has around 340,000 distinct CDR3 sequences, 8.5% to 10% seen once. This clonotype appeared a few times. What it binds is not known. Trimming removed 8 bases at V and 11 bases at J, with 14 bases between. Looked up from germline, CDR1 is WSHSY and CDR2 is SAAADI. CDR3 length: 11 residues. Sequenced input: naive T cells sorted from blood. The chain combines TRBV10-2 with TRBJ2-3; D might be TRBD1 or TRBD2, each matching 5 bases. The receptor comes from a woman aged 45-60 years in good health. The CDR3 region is CASLEGSEQYF. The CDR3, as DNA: TGCGCCAGCCTCGAGGGGAGTGAGCAGTATTTT.